This TCR beta chain emerged from a study of blood T cell repertoires in COVID-19. The CDR3 covers 14 residues. Germline trimming cut 4 bases from V and 7 bases from J; bases unmatched to any gene: 5. Germline V gene sequence: CDR1 SGHRS, CDR2 YFSETQ. Sequenced by immunoSEQ multiplex PCR; TCRdb stores in-frame clones only, minus some. Of 180,000 or so clones detected, around 80% appear once; the ten largest clones hold 13% to 15%. This clone was seen a single time. The clonotype originates from a man aged 60-69 years who had been exposed to COVID-19. The material sequenced was PBMCs or T cells enriched from blood (not recorded which). This sequence joins TRBV5-1 and TRBJ1-4; 9 nucleotides match TRBD1. The CDR3 DNA reads TGCGCCAGCAGCCGGACAGGGGAGGCTGAAAAACTGTTTTTT. It specifies CASSRTGEAEKLFF.